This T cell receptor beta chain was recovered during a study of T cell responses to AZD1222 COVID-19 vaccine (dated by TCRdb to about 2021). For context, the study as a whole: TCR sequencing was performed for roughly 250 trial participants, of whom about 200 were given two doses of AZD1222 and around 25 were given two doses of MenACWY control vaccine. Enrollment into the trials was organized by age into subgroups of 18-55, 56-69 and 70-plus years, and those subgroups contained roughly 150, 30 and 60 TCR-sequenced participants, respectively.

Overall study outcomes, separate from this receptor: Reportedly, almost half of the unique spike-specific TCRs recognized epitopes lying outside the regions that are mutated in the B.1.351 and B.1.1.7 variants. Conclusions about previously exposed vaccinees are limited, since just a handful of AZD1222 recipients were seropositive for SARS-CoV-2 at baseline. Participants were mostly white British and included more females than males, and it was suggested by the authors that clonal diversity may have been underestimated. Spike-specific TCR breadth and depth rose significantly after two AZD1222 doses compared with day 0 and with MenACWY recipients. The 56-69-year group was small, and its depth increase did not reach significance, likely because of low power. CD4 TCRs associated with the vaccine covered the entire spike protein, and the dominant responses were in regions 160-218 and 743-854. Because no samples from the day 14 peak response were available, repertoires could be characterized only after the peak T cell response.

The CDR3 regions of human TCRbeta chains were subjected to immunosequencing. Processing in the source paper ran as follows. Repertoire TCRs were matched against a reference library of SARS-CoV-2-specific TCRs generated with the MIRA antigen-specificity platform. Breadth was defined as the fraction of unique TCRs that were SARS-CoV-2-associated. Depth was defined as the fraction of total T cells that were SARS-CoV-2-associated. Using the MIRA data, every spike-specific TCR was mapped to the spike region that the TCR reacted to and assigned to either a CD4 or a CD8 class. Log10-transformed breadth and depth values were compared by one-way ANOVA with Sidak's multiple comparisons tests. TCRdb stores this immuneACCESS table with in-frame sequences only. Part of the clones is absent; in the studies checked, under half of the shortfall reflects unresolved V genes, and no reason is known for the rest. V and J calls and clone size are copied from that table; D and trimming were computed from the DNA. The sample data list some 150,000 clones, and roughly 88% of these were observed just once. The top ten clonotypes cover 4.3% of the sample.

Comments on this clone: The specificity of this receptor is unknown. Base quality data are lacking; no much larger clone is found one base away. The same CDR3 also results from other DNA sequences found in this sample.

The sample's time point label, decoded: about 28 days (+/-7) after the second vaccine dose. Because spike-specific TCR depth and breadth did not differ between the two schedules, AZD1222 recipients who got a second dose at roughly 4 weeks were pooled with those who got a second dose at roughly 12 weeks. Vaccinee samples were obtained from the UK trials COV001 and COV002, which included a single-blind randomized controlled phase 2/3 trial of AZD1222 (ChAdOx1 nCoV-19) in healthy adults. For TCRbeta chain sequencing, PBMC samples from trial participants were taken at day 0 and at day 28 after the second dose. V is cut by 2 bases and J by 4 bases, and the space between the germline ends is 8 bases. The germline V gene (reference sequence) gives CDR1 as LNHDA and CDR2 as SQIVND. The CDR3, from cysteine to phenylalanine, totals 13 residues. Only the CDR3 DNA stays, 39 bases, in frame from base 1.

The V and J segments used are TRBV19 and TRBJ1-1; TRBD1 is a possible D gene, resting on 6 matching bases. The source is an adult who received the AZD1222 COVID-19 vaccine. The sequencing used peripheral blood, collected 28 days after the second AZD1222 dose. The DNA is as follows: TGTGCCAGTAGTATAAGCAGGGGCACTGAAGCTTTCTTT. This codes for CASSISRGTEAFF.